The 28 T cell receptor beta chains reported below all come from one sample, sequenced in a study of blood T cell repertoires in COVID-19. Method: immunoSEQ multiplex PCR; TCRdb's copy keeps in-frame clones and lacks some. The table lists some 240,000 clones, less than 85% of them singletons, with 7% to 8.5% in the top ten. Sample: peripheral blood. The origin of the receptors is an older woman with acute or convalescent COVID-19.

CDR3 region: CATSPVAYTSTDTQYF. In nucleotides, the CDR3 is TGTGCCACCAGTCCCGTAGCGTACACTAGCACAGATACGCAGTATTTT. J is TRBJ2-3 and V is TRBV15; D perhaps matches TRBD2 (5 bases). The CDR3 totals 16 residues. Germline V CDR1 and CDR2: LNHNV, YYDKDF (reference sequence). V shed 6 bases and J shed 0 bases, with 16 bases lying between them.

The rearrangement joins TRBV3-1 (or the pseudogene TRBV3-2) to TRBJ1-5; 8 nucleotides agree with TRBD1. The V gene end was trimmed by 2 bases and the J gene end by 3 bases; junction bases not matched to a gene: 9. This CDR3 is 17 amino acids long. Per the germline V gene, CDR1 is LGHDT and CDR2 is YNNKEL (reference sequence). In nucleotides, the CDR3 is TGTGCCAGCAGCCAACCACCGGGACAGGTTTCCAATCAGCCCCAGCATTTT. It codes for CASSQPPGQVSNQPQHF.

The chain has TRBV2 and TRBJ1-5, with TRBD1 identical over 8 bases. The J segment lost 4 bases and the V segment lost 5 bases, leaving 4 bases of the junction unmatched. CDR1 SNHLY and CDR2 FYNNEI come from the germline V gene. The CDR3 is made up of 14 amino acids. Written as DNA, the CDR3 is TGTGCCAGCAGTACGGACAGGGCTAATCAGCCCCAGCATTTT. The encoded protein is CASSTDRANQPQHF.

This sequence joins TRBV29-1 and TRBJ2-2, with D perhaps TRBD2 (5 bases). CDR3 length: 13 residues. The germline CDR1 and CDR2 sequences are SQVTM and ANQGSEA. V lost 2 bases and J lost 5, with 9 bases in between. CDR3 DNA sequence: TGCAGCGTTGAAACCCGGAGGACCGGGGAGCTGTTTTTT. This encodes CSVETRRTGELFF.

The rearrangement links TRBV5-1 to TRBJ2-2, with 10 bases fitting TRBD2. V dropped 0 bases and J dropped 6; count of bases not matched to a gene: 5. The CDR3 length is 16 residues. Per the germline V gene, CDR1 is SGHRS and CDR2 is YFSETQ. The CDR3 spells CASSLESGGASGELFF. The CDR3 DNA sequence: TGCGCCAGCAGCTTGGAAAGCGGGGGGGCCTCCGGGGAGCTGTTTTTT.

The chain recombines TRBV6-2 or TRBV6-3 with TRBJ2-3; the D gene is possibly TRBD1 (5 bases). This CDR3 is 15 amino acids long. Germline values: CDR1 MNHEY, CDR2 SVGEGT. Trimming left V 0 bases short and J 0 bases short, with 7 bases between. CDR3 in amino acids: CASSYSQVSTDTQYF. The CDR3 region has the DNA TGTGCCAGCAGTTACTCACAGGTCAGCACAGATACGCAGTATTTT.

The V call is TRBV9, the J call TRBJ2-3, with D unresolved. The CDR3 loop spans 14 amino acids. Germline CDR1 is SGDLS and CDR2 is YYNGEE. V shed 0 bases and J shed 1 base, with 6 bases lying between them. The CDR3 here is CASSVAFGTDTQYF. CDR3 DNA: TGTGCCAGCAGCGTAGCTTTTGGCACAGATACGCAGTATTTT.

The chain employs TRBV6-5 and TRBJ1-2; D is perhaps TRBD1 (6 bases). This CDR3 is 14 amino acids long. V was cut by 5 bases and J by 4 bases, with 14 bases left in between. CDR1 MNHEY and CDR2 SVGAGI come from the germline V gene. The CDR3 nucleotides are TGTGCCAGCAGTCCAGGGGTCCCCGGCTATGGCTACACCTTC. Protein product: CASSPGVPGYGYTF.

CDR3 region: CAIMDTQYF. CDR3 sequence (DNA): TGTGCCATCATGGATACGCAGTATTTT. The chain recombines TRBV21-1 with TRBJ2-3; the D call in the table, TRBD1, was not verified against the DNA. TRBV21-1 represents a pseudogene. This CDR3 is 9 amino acids long.

The chain recombines TRBV9 with TRBJ2-3, with D possibly matching TRBD2 (6 bases). This CDR3 region has 16 residues. Looked up from germline, CDR1 is SGDLS and CDR2 is YYNGEE. V lost 0 bases to trimming and J lost 3 bases, with 14 bases between them. The CDR3 coding sequence is TGTGCCAGCAGCGTAGAGTCAGGCGGGGATACAGATACGCAGTATTTT. It specifies CASSVESGGDTDTQYF.

The rearrangement joins TRBV11-3 to TRBJ1-1; D is ambiguous. The CDR3 length is 13 residues. Germline CDR1 SGHNT, CDR2 YENEEA. V was shortened by 4 bases and J by 3 bases, with 9 bases between the two germline ends. The CDR3 spells CASSYRAYTEAFF. The DNA of the CDR3 is TGTGCCAGCAGCTACCGAGCTTACACTGAAGCTTTCTTT.

The chain employs TRBV7-9 and TRBJ2-4, with 8 bases matching TRBD1. With V trimmed by 5 bases and J by 0 bases, 6 bases remained unmatched. The germline CDR1 and CDR2 sequences are SEHNR and FQNEAQ (reference sequence). This CDR3 region has 16 residues. The CDR3 loop is CASSPDGQGAKNIQYF. The CDR3 DNA follows: TGTGCCAGCAGCCCTGATGGACAGGGAGCCAAAAACATTCAGTACTTC. Supplemented by reference TRBV7-9 and TRBJ2-4, the full variable domain reads DTGVSQNPRHKITKRGQNVTFRCDPISEHNRLYWYRQTLGQGPEFLTYFQNEAQLEKSRLLSDRFSAERPKGSFSTLEIQRTEQGDSAMYLCASSPDGQGAKNIQYFGAGTRLSVL.

This chain connects TRBV9 to TRBJ2-7; 10 nucleotides align to TRBD1. This CDR3 has 14 amino acids. The germline gives CDR1 SGDLS, CDR2 YYNGEE. Losses at the gene ends were 3 bases for V and 2 bases for J; bases not matched to a gene: 2. CDR3 in amino acids: CASSATGGAYEQYF. Here the CDR3 DNA reads TGTGCCAGCAGCGCGACAGGGGGCGCCTACGAGCAGTACTTC.

This clone was seen a handful of times. The chain employs TRBV12-3 or TRBV12-4 and TRBJ2-7, with 8 bases identical to TRBD1. CDR3 size: 12 residues. The CDR3 sequence is CASSSDRAKSTV. For the CDR3, the DNA is TGTGCCAGCAGTTCGGACAGGGCTAAGTCTACGGTT.

A single count supports this clone. The J gene is TRBJ2-7, the V gene TRBV18; D is possibly TRBD1 (6 bases). In germline, CDR1 is KGHSH, CDR2 LQKENI. V gave up 10 bases and J gave up 3 bases, with 16 bases separating them. This CDR3 is built from 13 residues. CDR3 sequence: CATSYDRLYEQYF. The DNA of the CDR3 is TGTGCCACCAGTTATGACAGGCTCTACGAGCAGTACTTC.

This chain links TRBV12-3 or TRBV12-4 with TRBJ2-7; D remains ambiguous. V lost 7 bases and J 1 base, leaving 11 bases between the germline ends. The CDR3 loop spans 13 amino acids. This CDR3 reads CASTAGESYEQYF. The CDR3 DNA sequence: TGTGCCAGCACCGCCGGAGAGTCCTACGAGCAGTACTTC.

V gene TRBV15 combines with J gene TRBJ2-5; TRBD1 agrees at 8 bases. The junction had 6 bases not matched to a gene; V was cut back by 2 bases and J by 4 bases. This CDR3 comprises 15 residues. Germline values: CDR1 LNHNV, CDR2 YYDKDF (reference sequence). The CDR3 loop is CATSRLPGGVETQYF. CDR3 nucleotides: TGTGCCACCAGCAGACTTCCAGGGGGCGTAGAGACCCAGTACTTC.

The chain carries TRBV9 and TRBJ1-6; D is uncertain. The CDR3 runs to 13 residues. Germline loops: CDR1 SGDLS, CDR2 YYNGEE. V dropped 4 bases and J dropped 9 bases, with 11 bases sitting between them. CDR3: CASSLSGSSPLHF. CDR3 DNA: TGTGCCAGCAGCCTCTCGGGGAGTTCACCCCTCCACTTT.

The rearrangement joins TRBV11-3 to TRBJ1-5, with D possibly TRBD1 on 5 matching bases. The CDR3 totals 10 residues. Germline loops: CDR1 SGHNT, CDR2 YENEEA. V lost 8 bases and J lost 7, with 6 bases in between. The CDR3 is CASRGQPQHF. CDR3 nucleotides: TGTGCCAGCCGGGGGCAGCCCCAGCATTTT.

V is TRBV18 and J is TRBJ2-5; TRBD2 matches at 10 bases. CDR3 size: 16 residues. Germline V gives CDR1 KGHSH, CDR2 LQKENI. The trim removed 3 bases at V and 2 bases at J, leaving 6 bases unmatched. The CDR3 is CASSPNGLAVQETQYF. As DNA, the CDR3 is TGTGCCAGCTCACCTAATGGACTAGCGGTTCAAGAGACCCAGTACTTC.

The CDR3 loop reads CASSEGGRYYGYTF. The CDR3 nucleotides are TGTGCCAGCAGTGAAGGGGGCAGGTACTATGGCTACACCTTC. The genes are TRBV25-1 and TRBJ1-2; D may be TRBD1 (6 bases). The ends were cut back, 2 bases at V and 3 bases at J, with 10 bases in the middle. Germline V gene data show CDR1 as MGHDK and CDR2 as SYGVNS. The CDR3 contains 14 residues.

This clone was detected once. The genes are TRBV3-1 (or the pseudogene TRBV3-2) and TRBJ2-7, with 7 bases that match TRBD1. The V and J ends lost 4 bases and 6 bases, in that order; junction bases with no gene match: 6. The germline CDR1 and CDR2 sequences are LGHDT and YNNKEL (reference sequence). The CDR3 loop spans 13 amino acids. The CDR3 DNA reads TGTGCCAGCAGCCTTGGGACAGCACGCGAGCAGTACTTC. This sequence encodes CASSLGTAREQYF.

The CDR3 sequence is CASSLVRGTMAGNTIYF. The CDR3 nucleotides read TGTGCCAGCAGCTTAGTGAGGGGGACAATGGCTGGAAACACCATATATTTT. V is TRBV11-2 and J is TRBJ1-3, with TRBD1 as a possible D gene (6 bases). CDR1 SGHAT and CDR2 FQNNGV come from the germline V gene. The V end lost 1 base, the J end lost 2 bases, and 15 bases lay between the germline ends. This CDR3 region has 17 residues.

The V and J genes are TRBV19 and TRBJ1-1; D is possibly TRBD1 (5 bases). Trimming removed 8 bases at V and 2 bases at J, with 12 bases between. CDR3 length equals 13 residues. Looked up from germline, CDR1 is LNHDA and CDR2 is SQIVND (reference sequence). This CDR3 is CASRDSINTEAFF. DNA for the CDR3: TGTGCCAGTCGAGACAGTATTAACACTGAAGCTTTCTTT.

V usage is TRBV18 and J usage is TRBJ1-4; no reliable D call. Germline values: CDR1 KGHSH, CDR2 LQKENI. The ends were cut back, 4 bases at V and 4 bases at J, with 10 bases in the middle. This CDR3 comprises 14 residues. CDR3 in DNA: TGTGCCAGCTCACGAGGAGGGAATAATGAAAAACTGTTTTTT. Protein: CASSRGGNNEKLFF.

A single count supports this clone. The chain couples TRBV20-1 to TRBJ1-1, with TRBD1 as a possible D gene (5 bases). Germline assignment: CDR1 DFQATT and CDR2 SNEGSKA (reference sequence). V dropped 6 bases and J dropped 6 bases, with 11 bases sitting between them. The CDR3 is 11 amino acids. The CDR3 loop reads CSALTTAEAFF. CDR3 sequence (DNA): TGCAGTGCCCTAACGACAGCTGAAGCTTTCTTT.

The chain has TRBV10-2 and TRBJ2-5, with a weak D call TRBD1 (6 bases). CDR1 and CDR2 from the germline V gene are WSHSY and SAAADI. This CDR3 has 12 amino acids. The germline V and J ends were trimmed by 8 bases and 5 bases, with 12 bases remaining between them. CDR3 bases: TGCGCCAGCCGGGCAGGGGTGGAGACCCAGTACTTC. This encodes CASRAGVETQYF.

The chain carries TRBV5-6 and TRBJ1-1, with D unclear. V lost 3 bases to trimming and J lost 0 bases, with 12 bases between them. Per the germline V gene, CDR1 is SGHDT and CDR2 is YYEEEE. The CDR3 totals 15 residues. The CDR3 reads CASSSHGLLNTEAFF. The CDR3 region has the DNA TGTGCCAGCAGCTCTCACGGACTGCTGAACACTGAAGCTTTCTTT.